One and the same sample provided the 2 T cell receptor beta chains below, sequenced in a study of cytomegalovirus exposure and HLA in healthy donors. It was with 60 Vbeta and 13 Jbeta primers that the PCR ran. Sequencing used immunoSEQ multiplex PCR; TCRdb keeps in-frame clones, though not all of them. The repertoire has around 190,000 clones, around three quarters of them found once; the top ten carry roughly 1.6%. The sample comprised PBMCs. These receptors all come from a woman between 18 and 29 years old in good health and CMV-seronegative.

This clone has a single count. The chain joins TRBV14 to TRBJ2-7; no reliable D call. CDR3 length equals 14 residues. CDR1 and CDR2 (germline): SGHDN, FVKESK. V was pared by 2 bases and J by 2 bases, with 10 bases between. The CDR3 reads CASSQQTYPYEQYF. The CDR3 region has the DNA TGTGCCAGCAGCCAACAGACATATCCCTACGAGCAGTACTTC.

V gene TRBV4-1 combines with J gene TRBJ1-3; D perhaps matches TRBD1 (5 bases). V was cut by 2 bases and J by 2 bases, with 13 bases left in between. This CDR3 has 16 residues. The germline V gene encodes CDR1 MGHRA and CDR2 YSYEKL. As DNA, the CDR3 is TGCGCCAGCAGCCAATTTCCGGACATCACTGGAAACACCATATATTTT. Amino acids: CASSQFPDITGNTIYF.